These T cell receptor beta chains were read from a single sample in a study of identical twins. MiXCR, run by TCRdb on the 5' RACE reads, gives a single entry per CDR3 protein. This sample has 210,000 or so distinct CDR3 sequences, with roughly 15% found just once. These data also formed part of another study, on T cells expressing NK-cell markers.

Source material: CD8+ T cells sorted from blood. Source of these receptors: a woman aged 18-29 years in good health. Each CDR3 is given with its conserved first and last residue. D genes are given only for firm matches. Not all rows give a size; the values are once, few, many and, for expanded clones, a class.

J | V | D | size | CDR3 | DNA
TRBJ2-2 | TRBV10-3 | - | - | CAISESAPASENTGELFF | TGTGCCATCAGTGAGTCGGCTCCAGCTAGCGAAAACACCGGGGAGCTGTTTTTT
TRBJ2-7 | TRBV13 | TRBD2 | - | CASTPLAGVSDEQYF | TGTGCCAGCACCCCACTAGCGGGAGTGTCCGACGAGCAGTACTTC
TRBJ2-7 | TRBV7-9 | TRBD1 | - | CASSPRQGLSEQYF | TGTGCCAGCAGCCCAAGACAGGGTCTTTCCGAGCAGTACTTC
TRBJ2-1 | TRBV27 | - | - | CASSSHYNEQFF | TGTGCCAGCAGTTCCCATTACAATGAGCAGTTCTTC
TRBJ2-7 | TRBV29-1 | - | few | CSAWDTDTYEQYF | TGCAGCGCCTGGGACACTGATACCTACGAGCAGTACTTC
TRBJ2-1 | TRBV15 | - | many | CATSRVGTPGNEQFF | TGTGCCACCAGCAGAGTTGGGACCCCGGGGAATGAGCAGTTCTTC
TRBJ2-7 | TRBV5-1 | TRBD2 | few | CASSLDSGATPYEQYF | TGCGCCAGCAGCTTGGATAGCGGGGCCACACCCTACGAGCAGTACTTC
TRBJ2-7 | TRBV28 | TRBD1 | - | CASSSTGTGAYEQYF | TGTGCCAGCAGTTCCACCGGGACAGGAGCCTACGAGCAGTACTTC
TRBJ2-2 | TRBV3-1 | - | few | CASSGHHGELFF | TGTGCCAGCAGCGGACACCACGGGGAGCTGTTTTTT
TRBJ2-3 | TRBV10-1 | TRBD1 | few | CASRGQGDTQYF | TGCGCCAGCAGGGGACAGGGAGATACGCAGTATTTT
TRBJ2-7 | TRBV7-8 | - | few | CASSIRSGYEQYF | TGTGCCAGCAGCATCAGATCTGGCTACGAGCAGTACTTC
TRBJ2-7 | TRBV12-3/TRBV12-4 | - | - | CASSVTGFYEQYF | TGTGCCAGCAGTGTTACAGGTTTCTACGAGCAGTACTTC
TRBJ2-1 | TRBV20-1 | - | few | CSARDLWTNTYNEQFF | TGCAGTGCTAGAGATCTTTGGACCAACACTTACAATGAGCAGTTCTTC
TRBJ2-3 | TRBV20-1 | - | - | CSASMGYTQYF | TGCAGTGCTAGTATGGGGTATACGCAGTATTTT
TRBJ2-7 | TRBV9 | - | few | CASSAAGPAYEQYF | TGTGCCAGCAGCGCCGCGGGGCCCGCCTACGAGCAGTACTTC
TRBJ1-4 | TRBV2 | - | - | CASRAEGATNEKLFF | TGTGCCAGCAGAGCTGAGGGGGCAACTAATGAAAAACTGTTTTTT
TRBJ1-4 | TRBV5-5 | - | - | CASSPWRGQDEKLFF | TGTGCCAGCAGCCCATGGCGAGGGCAGGATGAAAAACTGTTTTTT
TRBJ2-7 | TRBV5-1 | TRBD1 | few | CASGGQGTHEQYF | TGCGCCAGCGGAGGACAGGGGACCCACGAGCAGTACTTC
TRBJ1-2 | TRBV12-3/TRBV12-4 | - | few | CASSRGLTGYTF | TGTGCCAGCAGTCGGGGCCTTACTGGCTACACCTTC
TRBJ2-7 | TRBV7-9 | - | few | CASSLQGTDEQYF | TGTGCCAGCAGCCTACAAGGTACGGACGAGCAGTACTTC
TRBJ2-1 | TRBV6-1 | TRBD2 | few | CASTPVGGRGGATEQFF | TGTGCCAGCACTCCAGTGGGCGGGAGAGGTGGGGCGACTGAGCAGTTCTTC
TRBJ1-5 | TRBV6-1 | TRBD1 | many | CASSPQGGYQPQHF | TGTGCCAGCAGCCCACAGGGGGGTTATCAGCCCCAGCATTTT
TRBJ2-1 | TRBV20-1 | TRBD2 | few | CSARTSLFSGAYNEQFF | TGCAGTGCTCGGACTAGCCTCTTCTCCGGGGCCTACAATGAGCAGTTCTTC
TRBJ1-1 | TRBV11-3 | TRBD1 | few | CASSPGTGFTEAFF | TGTGCCAGCAGCCCCGGGACAGGGTTTACTGAAGCTTTCTTT
TRBJ2-1 | TRBV13 | - | few | CASSPDYGYNEQFF | TGTGCCAGCAGCCCGGACTACGGGTACAATGAGCAGTTCTTC
TRBJ2-1 | TRBV14 | - | - | CASSQVGGDNEQFF | TGTGCCAGCAGCCAAGTCGGAGGAGACAATGAGCAGTTCTTC
TRBJ2-1 | TRBV6-4 | TRBD2 | - | CASSAGGNEQFF | TGTGCCAGCAGTGCGGGGGGCAATGAGCAGTTCTTC
TRBJ1-2 | TRBV7-9 | - | few | CASSTHKEAYGYTF | TGTGCCAGCAGCACGCACAAAGAGGCGTATGGCTACACCTTC
TRBJ2-7 | TRBV29-1 | - | - | CSVRLQATYEQYF | TGCAGCGTTCGTTTACAGGCAACCTACGAGCAGTACTTC
TRBJ2-7 | TRBV29-1 | TRBD2 | many | CSVGIAGGPEQYF | TGCAGCGTTGGAATAGCGGGAGGACCCGAGCAGTACTTC
TRBJ2-5 | TRBV25-1 | - | - | CASRDKVGETQYF | TGTGCCAGCAGAGACAAGGTAGGGGAGACCCAGTACTTC
TRBJ2-7 | TRBV7-6 | - | - | CASSLAVGEKDEQYF | TGTGCCAGCAGCTTAGCCGTGGGGGAGAAGGACGAGCAGTACTTC
TRBJ2-5 | TRBV11-2 | - | - | CASSLVTATQYF | TGTGCCAGCAGCTTAGTGACAGCAACCCAGTACTTC
TRBJ2-7 | TRBV29-1 | - | - | CSAYHGEQYF | TGCAGCGCTTACCACGGCGAGCAGTACTTC
TRBJ2-1 | TRBV12-3/TRBV12-4 | TRBD2 | many | CASSLGLARNEQFF | TGTGCCAGCAGTTTGGGACTAGCCCGAAATGAGCAGTTCTTC
TRBJ1-2 | TRBV9 | TRBD1 | - | CASSKQTRDRGEYGYTF | TGTGCCAGCAGCAAACAGACTCGGGACAGAGGGGAGTATGGCTACACCTTC
TRBJ2-5 | TRBV11-3 | TRBD2 | once | CASSSREGETQYF | TGTGCCAGCAGCTCCAGGGAGGGGGAGACCCAGTACTTC